The 21 T cell receptor beta chains listed next were all sequenced from one sample in a study of blood T cell repertoires in COVID-19. Clones were read by immunoSEQ multiplex PCR, and TCRdb kept only the in-frame ones, dropping some. The data show 200,000 to 250,000 clones, about 88% seen once. Sequencing was carried out using PBMCs or T cells enriched from blood (not recorded which). Every receptor here comes from a woman in her twenties or thirties who had recovered from COVID-19.

The rearrangement links TRBV4-1 to TRBJ2-5, with TRBD2 identical over 7 bases. Germline CDR1 and CDR2: MGHRA and YSYEKL. The CDR3 covers 15 residues. After removal of 0 bases from V and 2 bases from J, the junction contained 3 bases not matched to a gene. The CDR3 sequence is CASSQEWDYQETQYF. For the CDR3, the DNA is TGCGCCAGCAGCCAAGAGTGGGACTATCAAGAGACCCAGTACTTC.

The rearrangement joins TRBV4-2 to TRBJ1-6; D remains unclear. The CDR3 totals 16 residues. Trimming left V 0 bases short and J 9 bases short, with 15 bases between. The germline CDR1 and CDR2 sequences are LGHNA and YNFKEQ. CDR3 loop: CASSQDKPSRSSPLHF. CDR3 nucleotide sequence: TGTGCCAGCAGCCAAGATAAGCCAAGCCGGAGTTCACCCCTCCACTTT.

V and J are TRBV11-2 and TRBJ2-7, with 8 bases that match TRBD1. The CDR3 contains 16 residues. Germline V gene lookup returns CDR1 SGHAT and CDR2 FQNNGV. The trim removed 3 bases at V and 7 bases at J, leaving 14 bases unmatched. In nucleotides, the CDR3 is TGTGCCAGCAGCTTTGAGCTGAACAGGGGGTTGTGGGAGCAGTACTTC. Translating gives CASSFELNRGLWEQYF.

This chain connects TRBV6-5 to TRBJ1-2; 10 positions match TRBD1. The CDR3 covers 14 residues. V was pared by 7 bases and J by 6 bases, with 8 bases of the junction left unmatched. In germline, CDR1 is MNHEY, CDR2 SVGAGI. CDR3: CASTKGQGKDGYTF. CDR3 in DNA: TGTGCCAGCACCAAGGGACAGGGGAAGGATGGCTACACCTTC.

The chain couples TRBV11-3 to TRBJ2-7, with TRBD2 matching over 8 bases. CDR3 size: 15 residues. Per germline, CDR1 SGHNT and CDR2 YENEEA. After removal of 3 bases from V and 2 bases from J, the junction contained 6 bases not matched to a gene. CDR3 sequence (DNA): TGTGCCAGCAGCTTGTCTAGCGGGTCGACCTACGAGCAGTACTTC. It specifies CASSLSSGSTYEQYF.

The V call is TRBV7-9, the J call TRBJ1-1; D remains unclear. This CDR3 comprises 11 residues. V was cut by 7 bases and J by 8 bases, with 11 bases left in between. Germline V CDR1 and CDR2: SEHNR, FQNEAQ (reference sequence). This chain's CDR3 is CASKREVEAFF. The CDR3 nucleotides read TGTGCCAGCAAGAGGGAGGTCGAAGCTTTCTTT.

V is TRBV9 and J is TRBJ1-2, with D possibly matching TRBD1 (5 bases). Trimming left V 3 bases short and J 5 bases short, with 11 bases between. Germline V CDR1 and CDR2: SGDLS, YYNGEE. CDR3 length: 13 amino acids. The chain's CDR3 is CASSAVTGYGYTF. The CDR3 nucleotides read TGTGCCAGCAGCGCCGTAACAGGATATGGCTACACCTTC.

V gene TRBV7-9 combines with J gene TRBJ2-7, with 12 bases lining up with TRBD2. This CDR3 is built from 17 residues. V gave up 4 bases and J gave up 5 bases; unmatched junction bases: 12. Germline lookup yields CDR1 SEHNR and CDR2 FQNEAQ (reference sequence). DNA of the CDR3: TGTGCCAGCAGCTCCCCAGGACTAGCGGGGACACGGGACGAGCAGTACTTC. It yields the protein CASSSPGLAGTRDEQYF. Based on the CDR3 plus reference TRBV7-9 and TRBJ2-7, the full variable domain is DTGVSQNPRHKITKRGQNVTFRCDPISEHNRLYWYRQTLGQGPEFLTYFQNEAQLEKSRLLSDRFSAERPKGSFSTLEIQRTEQGDSAMYLCASSSPGLAGTRDEQYFGPGTRLTVT.

The chain uses TRBV7-2 and TRBJ2-3, with 10 nucleotides matching TRBD2. This CDR3 contains 15 residues. Looked up from germline, CDR1 is SGHTA and CDR2 is FQGNSA. With 1 base clipped from V and 5 bases from J, the junction kept 3 bases outside the gene matches. CDR3 coding DNA: TGTGCCAGCAGCTTAGTTGGGACTAGCGAAGATACGCAGTATTTT. Its translation: CASSLVGTSEDTQYF.

This chain connects TRBV7-9 to TRBJ2-1, with 8 bases aligning to TRBD2. With 5 bases clipped from V and 7 bases from J, the junction kept 13 bases outside the gene matches. Germline-derived CDR1 and CDR2 are SEHNR and FQNEAQ (reference sequence). The CDR3 is 16 residues long. Here the CDR3 DNA reads TGTGCCAGCAGCCCGTCAGTCGGGGGGGCCTGGAATGAGCAGTTCTTC. Its protein product is CASSPSVGGAWNEQFF. The full variable domain, its missing parts supplied by reference TRBV7-9 and TRBJ2-1, is DTGVSQNPRHKITKRGQNVTFRCDPISEHNRLYWYRQTLGQGPEFLTYFQNEAQLEKSRLLSDRFSAERPKGSFSTLEIQRTEQGDSAMYLCASSPSVGGAWNEQFFGPGTRLTVL.

The rearrangement links TRBV19 to TRBJ1-2; 8 bases match TRBD1. CDR3 length equals 15 residues. The germline gives CDR1 LNHDA, CDR2 SQIVND (reference sequence). The J segment lost 4 bases and the V segment lost 10 bases, leaving 14 bases of the junction unmatched. The chain's CDR3 is CAISGITGTGYGYTF. The CDR3, as DNA: TGTGCCATCTCGGGGATAACCGGGACAGGCTATGGCTACACCTTC.

A single count supports this clone. This rearrangement joins TRBV9 to TRBJ2-1; 9 bases are a match to TRBD2. Germline V gene lookup returns CDR1 SGDLS and CDR2 YYNGEE. J gave up 1 base and V 0 bases, and 5 bases lay outside the gene matches. CDR3 size: 17 residues. The DNA of the CDR3 is TGTGCCAGCAGCGTAGCGAGTAGCGGGGGTTCCTACAATGAGCAGTTCTTC. Translation: CASSVASSGGSYNEQFF.

This clone was detected once. Here the CDR3 DNA reads TGTGCCTGGAGCCAAGGGACGGGGGGCTATGGCTACACCTTC. It encodes CAWSQGTGGYGYTF. The rearrangement links TRBV30 to TRBJ1-2, with D tentatively TRBD1 (5 bases). CDR1 and CDR2 (germline): GTSNPN, SVGIG (reference sequence). The CDR3 loop spans 14 amino acids. V was clipped by 3 bases and J by 4 bases, with 15 bases between them.

The rearrangement joins TRBV3-1 (or the pseudogene TRBV3-2) to TRBJ2-1, with TRBD2 as a possible D gene (6 bases). The CDR3 has 16 residues. V was trimmed by 3 bases and J by 0 bases, leaving 12 bases between them. CDR1 and CDR2 (germline): LGHDT, YNNKEL (reference sequence). The CDR3, as DNA: TGTGCCAGCAGCCACCCAGCGGGTAGCTCCTACAATGAGCAGTTCTTC. Encoded protein: CASSHPAGSSYNEQFF.

This clone occurred once. The chain uses TRBV3-1 (or the pseudogene TRBV3-2) and TRBJ2-2; D is unclear. CDR3 length: 15 residues. Germline loops: CDR1 LGHDT, CDR2 YNNKEL (reference sequence). V was trimmed by 1 base and J by 4 bases, leaving 10 bases between them. DNA of the CDR3: TGTGCCAGCAGCCAAGTGCTCAGGCCCACCGGGGAGCTGTTTTTT. It codes for CASSQVLRPTGELFF.

This chain uses TRBV4-3 with TRBJ1-2; a weak D match, TRBD1 (5 bases). The CDR3 spans 14 residues. In germline, CDR1 is LGHNA, CDR2 YSLEER. V shed 1 base and J shed 2 bases, with 8 bases lying between them. The CDR3 sequence: CASSQARGNYGYTF. CDR3 coding DNA: TGCGCCAGCAGCCAAGCTAGGGGCAACTATGGCTACACCTTC.

The chain joins TRBV27 to TRBJ1-5, with 9 bases that match TRBD1. Germline V gene sequence: CDR1 MNHEY, CDR2 SMNVEV (reference sequence). This CDR3 comprises 16 residues. V dropped 5 bases and J dropped 4; count of bases not matched to a gene: 9. CDR3 sequence reads: CASSTFGTGLNQPQHF. The CDR3 DNA reads TGTGCCAGCAGTACCTTCGGGACAGGGCTGAATCAGCCCCAGCATTTT.

Turning to this clone: Other DNA sequences in this sample translate to the same CDR3. V gene TRBV9 combines with J gene TRBJ2-3; tentatively, D is TRBD1 (6 bases). V lost 0 bases and J 3 bases, leaving 8 bases between the germline ends. The CDR3 runs to 14 residues. CDR1 SGDLS and CDR2 YYNGEE come from the germline V gene. CDR3 sequence reads: CASSVATGTDTQYF. The CDR3 region has the DNA TGTGCCAGCAGCGTAGCTACAGGGACAGATACGCAGTATTTT.

On this clone: This same CDR3 is encoded by further DNA sequences in the sample. The chain couples TRBV5-1 to TRBJ1-3; D is uncertain. The CDR3 contains 15 residues. From germline, CDR1 is SGHRS and CDR2 YFSETQ. Trimming took 0 bases from V and 0 from J, leaving 7 bases between them. The CDR3 DNA reads TGCGCCAGCAGCTTGGATGGCAGCTCTGGAAACACCATATATTTT. As protein: CASSLDGSSGNTIYF. Full variable domain (missing parts from reference TRBV5-1 and TRBJ1-3): KAGVTQTPRYLIKTRGQQVTLSCSPISGHRSVSWYQQTPGQGLQFLFEYFSETQRNKGNFPGRFSGRQFSNSRSEMNVSTLELGDSALYLCASSLDGSSGNTIYFGEGSWLTVV.

The rearrangement joins TRBV7-6 to TRBJ2-1, with TRBD2 identical over 8 bases. Germline V gene lookup returns CDR1 SGHVS and CDR2 FNYEAQ. The CDR3 has 17 amino acids. V dropped 0 bases and J dropped 9; count of bases not matched to a gene: 13. This CDR3 is CASSLARVAGPGGEQFF. The DNA for the CDR3 is TGTGCCAGCAGCTTAGCGAGAGTAGCGGGGCCCGGAGGTGAGCAGTTCTTC.

J is TRBJ2-1 and V is TRBV4-2; TRBD2 matches 14 bases. Germline-derived CDR1 and CDR2 are LGHNA and YNFKEQ. Germline trimming cut 4 bases from V and 13 bases from J; bases unmatched to any gene: 3. This CDR3 region has 13 residues. CDR3 nucleotide sequence: TGTGCCAGCAGCCTGGGACTAGCGGGGGTTCAGTTCTTC. It translates to CASSLGLAGVQFF.